This T cell receptor beta chain originates from a study of blood T cell repertoires in COVID-19. Individuals aged 18 to 89 years were recruited from 24 US areas. Two negative PCRs, clearance, or symptom resolution characterized the recovered Cohort 3 donors. In the authors' methods: For nucleated cells, counts were estimated from reference gene primer amplification. Method: immunoSEQ multiplex PCR; TCRdb's copy keeps in-frame clones and lacks some. Clone size and V and J calls were adopted from that table, with D and trimming inferred from the DNA. The data show a few hundred thousand clones, approximately 87% seen once. This CDR3 is 15 amino acids long. Germline-derived CDR1 and CDR2 are MNHEY and SVGEGT. V lost 0 bases, J lost 4 bases, and 12 bases lay in between.

The clonotype was recovered from a woman in her thirties or forties who had recovered from COVID-19. The V gene is TRBV6-2 or TRBV6-3, the J gene TRBJ1-2, with D possibly matching TRBD1 (5 bases). The specimen was PBMCs or T cells enriched from blood (not recorded which). The DNA of the CDR3 is TGTGCCAGCAGTTACTCGGGACTCCCGGGCTATGGCTACACCTTC. Encoded protein: CASSYSGLPGYGYTF.